This T cell receptor beta chain is from a study of blood T cell repertoires in COVID-19. About the research overall: The United States, Italy and Spain supplied acute and convalescent COVID-19 samples. The analysed material was cDNA or gDNA that came from T cells, B-cell-depleted T cells, or PBMCs.

This clone was observed a handful of times. This CDR3 has 12 residues. Trimming shortened V by 6 bases and J by 6 bases, and 11 bases separated the two germline ends. TCRdb's table, derived via immunoSEQ multiplex PCR, lists solely in-frame clones and lacks some. The sample lists some 250,000 clones; around nine tenths were seen once. V gene TRBV12-3 or TRBV12-4 combines with J gene TRBJ2-5; a possible D gene is TRBD1 (5 bases). Source material: peripheral blood. The sequence came from a woman in her seventies with active or convalescent COVID-19. This CDR3 reads CASRPAGQTQYF. The CDR3 region has the DNA TGTGCCAGCAGACCCGCAGGGCAGACCCAGTACTTC.